The 2 T cell receptor beta chains presented below share a single source sample, sequenced in a study of blood T cell repertoires in COVID-19. The protocol was immunoSEQ multiplex PCR, while the TCRdb copy is restricted to in-frame clones and leaves out a portion. The sample contains roughly 280,000 clones, around 84% of which appear only once. The material sequenced was peripheral blood. These receptors were collected from a man between 60 and 75 years old with acute or convalescent COVID-19.

This clone was counted once. This rearrangement joins TRBV13 to TRBJ2-1; possibly TRBD1 for D (6 bases). The CDR3 totals 19 residues. CDR1 and CDR2 (germline): PRHDT, FYEKMQ (reference sequence). Trimming cost V 3 bases and J 1 base, with 22 bases left between them. The CDR3 is CASSFGGIHRDKSYNEQFF. CDR3 bases: TGTGCCAGCAGCTTTGGCGGAATTCACCGGGACAAGTCCTACAATGAGCAGTTCTTC.

J is TRBJ2-1 and V is TRBV7-3; D remains unclear. CDR1 is SGHTA, CDR2 FQGTGA, per germline. This CDR3 region has 12 residues. V was pared by 5 bases and J by 8 bases, with 10 bases between. CDR3 in amino acids: CASSASGYEQFF. The DNA for the CDR3 is TGTGCCAGCAGCGCCTCAGGCTATGAGCAGTTCTTC.